Following are 13 T cell receptor beta chains from one sample sequenced in a study of early T cells in non-severe SARS-CoV-2 infection. A single record per CDR3 protein comes from TCRdb applying MiXCR to the 5' RACE reads. Found here are roughly 99,000 distinct CDR3 sequences, 8.5% to 14% of them singletons; the top ten hold about 7.6%. Sample: whole blood. The receptors here all came from an adult who was a healthcare worker with PCR-confirmed SARS-CoV-2 infection or an uninfected control (not recorded which).

There are many counts of this clonotype. The J gene is TRBJ1-5, the V gene TRBV27; TRBD1 is a possible D gene (6 bases). V shed 6 bases and J shed 4 bases, with 22 bases lying between them. Germline V lookup: CDR1 MNHEY, CDR2 SMNVEV (reference sequence). This CDR3 contains 17 residues. The DNA for the CDR3 is TGTGCCAGCAGCCTTAAGCCGCAGGGGAGACTAAATCAGCCCCAGCATTTT. Amino acid sequence: CASSLKPQGRLNQPQHF.

This clonotype came up a few times. The chain links TRBV7-2 to TRBJ2-5, with D possibly matching TRBD2 (6 bases). The germline V and J ends were trimmed by 10 bases and 5 bases, with 11 bases remaining between them. This CDR3 has 11 residues. From germline, CDR1 is SGHTA and CDR2 FQGNSA. The CDR3 region is CATTSSETQYF. The CDR3 DNA reads TGTGCCACAACTAGCTCGGAGACCCAGTACTTC.

Many counts were recorded for this clonotype. The V gene is TRBV9, the J gene TRBJ1-5; D not resolved. Germline V gene sequence: CDR1 SGDLS, CDR2 YYNGEE. Deletions cut 4 bases from V and 2 bases from J, with 13 bases between. CDR3 length: 15 residues. CDR3 loop: CASSSSPWGNQPQHF. CDR3 DNA: TGTGCCAGCAGCTCCTCACCTTGGGGCAATCAGCCCCAGCATTTT.

This clonotype was seen ten or more times. The chain uses TRBV2 and TRBJ2-1; 7 bases map to TRBD2. Germline trimming cut 6 bases from V and 9 bases from J; bases unmatched to any gene: 14. This CDR3 comprises 15 residues. Germline CDR1 is SNHLY and CDR2 is FYNNEI. CDR3 region: CASRSGVGVYGEQFF. The CDR3 DNA reads TGTGCCAGCAGAAGCGGGGTCGGAGTATACGGTGAGCAGTTCTTC. The variable domain in full, with the rest retrieved from reference TRBV2 and TRBJ2-1, is EPEVTQTPSHQVTQMGQEVILRCVPISNHLYFYWYRQILGQKVEFLVSFYNNEISEKSEIFDDQFSVERPDGSNFTLKIRSTKLEDSAMYFCASRSGVGVYGEQFFGPGTRLTVL.

With regard to this clonotype: It may be a read error: a sequence one base away is much more abundant. The chain couples TRBV20-1 to TRBJ2-1, with 8 bases fitting TRBD1. This CDR3 comprises 15 residues. Germline V lookup: CDR1 DFQATT, CDR2 SNEGSKA (reference sequence). The CDR3 protein is CSARGWTGHHNEQLF. The CDR3 DNA is TGCAGTGCTAGAGGCTGGACAGGGCACCACAATGAGCAGCTCTTC.

The rearrangement uses TRBV30 and TRBJ2-1, with TRBD2 matching over 9 bases. From germline, CDR1 is GTSNPN and CDR2 SVGIG (reference sequence). J was trimmed by 11 bases and V by 1 base; bases with no gene match: 3. This CDR3 spans 12 amino acids. The CDR3 loop reads CAWSGLAGQQFF. The CDR3 DNA follows: TGTGCCTGGAGTGGGCTAGCGGGGCAGCAGTTCTTC.

This clonotype came up a few times. CDR3 amino acids: CASTDPGYEQYF. DNA of the CDR3: TGTGCCAGCACCGACCCAGGGTACGAGCAGTACTTC. The rearrangement uses TRBV7-2 and TRBJ2-7, with D possibly being TRBD1 (5 bases). CDR3 length equals 12 residues. Germline lookup yields CDR1 SGHTA and CDR2 FQGNSA. With 7 bases removed from V and 4 bases from J, the gap between germline ends came to 11 bases.

The chain combines TRBV28 with TRBJ2-1; TRBD2 might be the D (6 bases). From germline, CDR1 is MDHEN and CDR2 SYDVKM. The CDR3 has 15 amino acids. V lost 7 bases to trimming and J lost 7 bases, with 20 bases between them. CDR3 residues: CASIRRRTTWNEQFF. CDR3 DNA sequence: TGTGCCAGCATCCGCCGCCGGACTACTTGGAATGAGCAGTTCTTC. Looking up the rest from reference TRBV28 and TRBJ2-1 gives the full variable domain: DVKVTQSSRYLVKRTGEKVFLECVQDMDHENMFWYRQDPGLGLRLIYFSYDVKMKEKGDIPEGYSVSREKKERFSLILESASTNQTSMYLCASIRRRTTWNEQFFGPGTRLTVL.

The chain's CDR3 is CSVDPGRGGEQYF. In DNA form, the CDR3 reads TGCAGCGTTGATCCCGGGAGAGGAGGGGAGCAGTACTTC. V gene TRBV29-1 combines with J gene TRBJ2-7; D may be TRBD2 (6 bases). V lost 3 bases and J 7 bases, leaving 16 bases between the germline ends. The V gene's germline CDR1 is SQVTM and CDR2 ANQGSEA. This CDR3 is built from 13 residues.

This clonotype came up a few times. The chain is built from TRBV29-1 and TRBJ1-5; D ambiguous. The germline V gene has CDR1 SQVTM and CDR2 ANQGSEA. V lost 7 bases and J lost 4, with 11 bases in between. This CDR3 has 12 amino acids. DNA for the CDR3: TGCAGCGCGGCGGCGGGGAATCAGCCCCAGCATTTT. Protein product: CSAAAGNQPQHF.

Many counts were recorded for this clonotype. The chain joins TRBV12-3 or TRBV12-4 to TRBJ2-3; TRBD1 matches at 7 bases. CDR3 size: 14 residues. V was pared by 8 bases and J by 4 bases, with 9 bases of the junction left unmatched. This CDR3 is CASSVAGGPDTQYF. The CDR3, as DNA: TGTGCCAGCTCCGTGGCAGGGGGTCCAGATACGCAGTATTTT.

This clonotype came up a few times. The chain is built from TRBV20-1 and TRBJ2-7; D is perhaps TRBD1 or TRBD2 (6 bases each). This CDR3 region has 15 residues. Trimming took off 3 bases at V and 6 bases at J, with 21 bases between the two ends. Germline-derived CDR1 and CDR2 are DFQATT and SNEGSKA (reference sequence). The DNA for the CDR3 is TGCAGTGCTAGGGGTTTCGGTAGGGGGGAAGGCGAGCAGTACTTC. Its protein product is CSARGFGRGEGEQYF.

This clonotype was detected many times. The chain links TRBV20-1 to TRBJ2-1; D ambiguous. The length of the CDR3 is 13 residues. Germline V CDR1 and CDR2: DFQATT, SNEGSKA (reference sequence). Trimming took off 3 bases at V and 7 bases at J, with 13 bases between the two ends. Here the CDR3 DNA reads TGCAGTGCTAGGATCGCCTCCCCTAATGAGCAGTTCTTC. It encodes CSARIASPNEQFF.